What follows describes a single T cell receptor (beta chain). In the authors' workflow: Amplification of reference gene primers was used by the study to estimate nucleated cell counts. This table comes from immunoSEQ multiplex PCR, and its TCRdb copy is limited to in-frame clones, with some not included. From that table come the V and J calls and clone size; the DNA was used to work out D and trimming. The repertoire consists of about 81,000 clones, with roughly 91% occurring once and the leading ten covering 1.9%. CDR3 size: 16 residues. CDR1 is DFQATT and CDR2 is SNEGSKA in the germline V gene (reference sequence). Trimming left V 3 bases short and J 0 bases short, with 17 bases between. These data belong to a study of blood T cell repertoires in COVID-19. About the research overall: The United States, Italy and Spain were the sources of the acute and convalescent COVID-19 samples. T cells, B-cell-depleted T cells, or PBMCs provided the cDNA or gDNA that served as material.

The TCR was taken from a woman aged 50 to 60 in a cohort sampled during active COVID-19. Sequencing was done on a sample of peripheral blood. This chain connects TRBV20-1 to TRBJ1-2; D is undetermined. CDR3 loop: CSASTTTELANYGYTF. DNA for the CDR3: TGCAGTGCTAGTACCACAACAGAATTAGCTAACTATGGCTACACCTTC.